Described below is a single TCR beta chain sequence and its context. The CDR3 extends over 15 amino acids. The V and J ends lost 4 bases and 1 base, in that order; junction bases with no gene match: 3. The germline V gene has CDR1 MDHEN and CDR2 SYDVKM. The method was immunoSEQ multiplex PCR; TCRdb's version includes in-frame clones alone and lacks a portion of them. The sample lists about 410,000 clones; 75% to 95% were seen once. This sample is part of a study of control samples from healthy donors and cancer patients. Sequenced sample: PBMCs. This TCR was recovered from a man between 35 and 55 years old with head and neck cancer. The chain has TRBV28 and TRBJ2-3; 9 bases map to TRBD2. This chain's CDR3 is CASSSSGAGTDTQYF. The CDR3 nucleotides are TGTGCCAGCAGTTCTAGCGGGGCCGGCACAGATACGCAGTATTTT.